The 17 T cell receptor beta chains below all came from one sample that was sequenced in a study of control samples from healthy donors and cancer patients. Profiling relied on immunoSEQ multiplex PCR, and the TCRdb table lists in-frame clones only, not all of them. The sample has approximately 140,000 clones, about 90% seen once. The sample taken for sequencing was blood. All receptors derive from a man younger than 35 in good health.

V is TRBV11-2 and J is TRBJ1-6, with D unresolved. The CDR3 contains 14 residues. CDR1 is SGHAT, CDR2 FQNNGV, per germline. V gave up 3 bases and J gave up 7 bases, with 10 bases separating them. CDR3 loop: CASSFVTRNSPLHF. In DNA form, the CDR3 reads TGTGCCAGCAGCTTCGTGACACGGAATTCACCCCTCCACTTT.

The J gene is TRBJ2-3, the V gene TRBV7-3, with TRBD2 as a possible D gene (6 bases). Germline V CDR1 and CDR2: SGHTA, FQGTGA. Trimming shortened V by 2 bases and J by 8 bases, and 11 bases separated the two germline ends. The CDR3 totals 13 residues. For the CDR3, the DNA is TGTGCCAGCAGCTTAGCGGGGCAAGGTACGCAGTATTTT. Translation: CASSLAGQGTQYF.

This clone was detected only once. This chain links TRBV28 with TRBJ2-2, with D possibly matching TRBD2 (6 bases). Germline CDR1 and CDR2: MDHEN and SYDVKM. Trimming took 6 bases from V and 8 from J, leaving 16 bases between them. CDR3 size: 14 residues. The CDR3 sequence is CASRYRPGAGELFF. The CDR3 DNA reads TGTGCCAGCAGGTATCGACCGGGAGCGGGGGAGCTGTTTTTT.

CDR3 amino acids: CASSYSTVGRRSYGYTF. CDR3 bases: TGTGCCAGCAGTTACTCGACAGTCGGCAGGCGATCCTATGGCTACACCTTC. The chain carries TRBV6-2 or TRBV6-3 and TRBJ1-2; TRBD1 is a possible D gene (5 bases). V gave up 0 bases and J gave up 4 bases, with 18 bases separating them. The CDR3 is 17 residues long. Germline loops: CDR1 MNHEY, CDR2 SVGEGT.

The sample holds a few counts of this clone. J is TRBJ2-6 and V is TRBV5-6, with D perhaps being TRBD1 or TRBD2 (5 bases each). This CDR3 contains 18 residues. The germline V gene encodes CDR1 SGHDT and CDR2 YYEEEE. The V gene lost 0 bases and the J gene lost 0 bases, with 13 bases spanning the gap. The CDR3 bases are TGTGCCAGCAGCTTGGGGGGACGCATCCTCTCTGGGGCCAACGTCCTGACTTTC. Its translation is CASSLGGRILSGANVLTF.

The rearrangement uses TRBV10-3 and TRBJ2-2; D may be TRBD1 (5 bases). CDR1 and CDR2 from the germline V gene are ENHRY and SYGVKD. V gave up 6 bases and J gave up 2 bases, with 7 bases separating them. The CDR3 is 13 residues long. The CDR3 is CAISQGNTGELFF. CDR3 nucleotides: TGTGCCATCAGCCAGGGAAACACCGGGGAGCTGTTTTTT.

In this sample, this clone turned up once. This rearrangement joins TRBV6-6 to TRBJ1-1; D not certain. V was trimmed by 4 bases and J by 5 bases, leaving 5 bases between them. Germline CDR1 and CDR2: MNHNY and SVGAGI (reference sequence). The length of the CDR3 is 11 residues. This CDR3 is CASSSGTEAFF. The CDR3 nucleotides read TGTGCCAGCAGTTCAGGTACTGAAGCTTTCTTT.

The chain joins TRBV2 to TRBJ2-1, with 10 bases matching TRBD2. The ends lost 4 bases at V and 2 bases at J; junction bases unmatched: 8. Germline loops: CDR1 SNHLY, CDR2 FYNNEI. The CDR3 totals 17 residues. The CDR3 DNA reads as TGTGCCAGCAGTGGATCCGGGACTAGCGTCCCCTACAATGAGCAGTTCTTC. It encodes CASSGSGTSVPYNEQFF. Full variable domain (missing parts from reference TRBV2 and TRBJ2-1): EPEVTQTPSHQVTQMGQEVILRCVPISNHLYFYWYRQILGQKVEFLVSFYNNEISEKSEIFDDQFSVERPDGSNFTLKIRSTKLEDSAMYFCASSGSGTSVPYNEQFFGPGTRLTVL.

The genes are TRBV2 and TRBJ1-6; TRBD1 aligns across 9 bases. Germline CDR1 is SNHLY and CDR2 is FYNNEI. The V segment lost 8 bases and the J segment 5 bases; nucleotides outside the gene matches: 1. The CDR3 has 13 residues. The DNA for the CDR3 is TGTGCCAGCGGACAGGGGAATAATTCACCCCTCCACTTT. Translated, it gives CASGQGNNSPLHF.

The chain links TRBV7-9 to TRBJ2-1, with TRBD2 matching over 12 bases. Germline V CDR1 and CDR2: SEHNR, FQNEAQ (reference sequence). V trimming: 1 base; J trimming: 12 bases; junction bases outside the gene matches: 4. This CDR3 contains 14 residues. The CDR3: CASSLESTSGGQFF. For the CDR3, the DNA is TGTGCCAGCAGCTTAGAGTCGACTAGCGGGGGGCAGTTCTTC. Using reference TRBV7-9 and TRBJ2-1 for the parts outside the CDR3, the full variable domain is DTGVSQNPRHKITKRGQNVTFRCDPISEHNRLYWYRQTLGQGPEFLTYFQNEAQLEKSRLLSDRFSAERPKGSFSTLEIQRTEQGDSAMYLCASSLESTSGGQFFGPGTRLTVL.

CDR3 coding DNA: TGTGCCAGCAGCCCTATACAGGGGACCGGGGAGCTGTTTTTT. It yields the protein CASSPIQGTGELFF. The V call is TRBV7-2, the J call TRBJ2-2; 7 bases are shared with TRBD1. Germline trimming cut 5 bases from V and 5 bases from J; bases unmatched to any gene: 5. This CDR3 contains 14 residues. Germline-derived CDR1 and CDR2 are SGHTA and FQGNSA.

The J gene is TRBJ1-4, the V gene TRBV30; D might be TRBD1 (5 bases). Deletions cut 5 bases from V and 8 bases from J, with 18 bases between. Per germline, CDR1 GTSNPN and CDR2 SVGIG (reference sequence). The CDR3 runs to 14 residues. CDR3 bases: TGTGCCTGGGCCGGGACGGAGGATACAGAAAAACTGTTTTTT. It codes for CAWAGTEDTEKLFF.

The sample holds one count of this clone. The chain has TRBV5-1 and TRBJ2-1; tentatively, D is TRBD1 or TRBD2 (5 bases each). This CDR3 has 17 amino acids. V was clipped by 6 bases and J by 0 bases, with 19 bases between them. In germline, CDR1 is SGHRS, CDR2 YFSETQ. DNA of the CDR3: TGCGCCAGCACCGAAATGCCGGGGCCCAGCTCCTACAATGAGCAGTTCTTC. It codes for CASTEMPGPSSYNEQFF.

The V gene is TRBV10-2, the J gene TRBJ1-5; D is undetermined. V lost 9 bases to trimming and J lost 4 bases, with 22 bases between them. The CDR3 has 16 amino acids. Germline assignment: CDR1 WSHSY and CDR2 SAAADI. DNA of the CDR3: TGCGCCAGTGACTACTTGCGGTGCGTACGGAATCAGCCCCAGCATTTT. Its protein product is CASDYLRCVRNQPQHF.

This chain links TRBV18 with TRBJ1-1; unclear D gene. CDR1 and CDR2 from the germline V gene are KGHSH and LQKENI. The CDR3 consists of 15 residues. V was clipped by 6 bases and J by 5 bases, with 19 bases between them. CDR3: CASSPPPVGSTEAFF. CDR3 in DNA: TGTGCCAGCTCGCCTCCCCCGGTCGGCTCGACTGAAGCTTTCTTT.

CDR3: CASSSNPEADTQYF. The DNA for the CDR3 is TGTGCCAGCAGCTCTAACCCAGAGGCAGATACGCAGTATTTT. The rearrangement uses TRBV7-9 and TRBJ2-3; D unresolved. V was trimmed by 4 bases and J by 4 bases, leaving 12 bases between them. This CDR3 is 14 amino acids long. Germline V gives CDR1 SEHNR, CDR2 FQNEAQ (reference sequence).

This chain joins TRBV7-9 and TRBJ1-6; D gene unclear. The germline V gene has CDR1 SEHNR and CDR2 FQNEAQ (reference sequence). The CDR3 contains 14 residues. Trimming stripped 3 bases from V and 6 bases from J, with 9 bases between. CDR3 sequence (DNA): TGTGCCAGCAGCTTCGGGCGGTCTAATTCACCCCTCCACTTT. The encoded protein is CASSFGRSNSPLHF.